The next 15 T cell receptor beta chains were all read from a single sample in a study of T cells in Graves' hyperthyroidism and ophthalmopathy. Amplified TCR beta CDR3 regions came from RNA transcripts. Primed by the HTBI set, a first-round RT-PCR was run on the TCR CDR3. TCRdb re-called the multiplex PCR reads with MiXCR, one entry per CDR3 protein. The table shows about 580,000 distinct CDR3 sequences, with more than 11% occurring only once. Sequencing used blood. These receptors all stem from a woman aged 25 to 39 with Graves' hyperthyroidism that later progressed to Graves' ophthalmopathy.

There are many counts of this clonotype. V usage is TRBV2 and J usage is TRBJ2-7, with 7 bases aligning to TRBD1. This CDR3 spans 15 amino acids. V shed 4 bases and J 3 bases; nucleotides not matched to a gene: 9. Germline loops: CDR1 SNHLY, CDR2 FYNNEI. The DNA for the CDR3 is TGTGCCAGCAGTGTTGAAAGGGGACAGTTCTACGAGCAGTACTTC. Its protein product is CASSVERGQFYEQYF.

Regarding this clonotype: This may stem from a read error, because a much larger clone lies one nucleotide away. This chain links TRBV9 with TRBJ1-5; 7 bases align to TRBD1. CDR3 size: 14 residues. Germline V gives CDR1 SGDLS, CDR2 YYNGEE. The CDR3 bases are TGTGCCAGCAGCGTCCAGGGGGACGGTCAGCCCCATCATTTT. This codes for CASSVQGDGQPHHF.

This clonotype has a count of ten or more. V gene TRBV28 combines with J gene TRBJ1-5; 9 bases agree with TRBD1. The CDR3 has 15 amino acids. V lost 5 bases, J lost 7 bases, and 9 bases stayed unmatched. Germline V CDR1 and CDR2: MDHEN, SYDVKM. CDR3 DNA: TGTGCCAGCAGTACAGGGGGCGCGGGGGGACAGCCCCAGCATTTT. It yields the protein CASSTGGAGGQPQHF.

The chain couples TRBV7-3 to TRBJ2-1, with D maybe TRBD2 (5 bases). CDR1 is SGHTA, CDR2 FQGTGA, per germline. V lost 5 bases to trimming and J lost 15 bases, with 17 bases between them. This CDR3 has 12 residues. The CDR3 loop is CASSKHPGDLFF. CDR3 coding DNA: TGTGCCAGCAGCAAACACCCCGGGGATTTGTTCTTC.

This clonotype showed up many times. The J gene is TRBJ2-1, the V gene TRBV14; TRBD2 agrees at 7 bases. This CDR3 has 13 residues. CDR1 is SGHDN, CDR2 FVKESK, per germline. V shed 1 base and J 7 bases; nucleotides not matched to a gene: 1. This chain's CDR3 is CASSQVGGNEQFF. CDR3 coding DNA: TGTGCCAGCAGCCAAGTCGGGGGGAATGAGCAGTTCTTC. The variable domain in full, completed from reference TRBV14 and TRBJ2-1, reads EAGVTQFPSHSVIEKGQTVTLRCDPISGHDNLYWYRRVMGKEIKFLLHFVKESKQDESGMPNNRFLAERTGGTYSTLKVQPAELEDSGVYFCASSQVGGNEQFFGPGTRLTVL.

This chain joins TRBV9 and TRBJ1-3, with D unresolved. The CDR3 runs 10 residues. The germline V gene has CDR1 SGDLS and CDR2 YYNGEE. The DNA for the CDR3 is TGTCCTCGATGGGGAAACACCATATATTTT. Translated, it gives CPRWGNTIYF. Full variable domain (outside the CDR3, taken from reference TRBV9 and TRBJ1-3): DSGVTQTPKHLITATGQRVTLRCSPRSGDLSVYWYQQSLDQGLQFLIQYYNGEERAKGNILERFSAQQFPDLHSELNLSSLELGDSALYFCPRWGNTIYFGEGSWLTVV.

In this sample, this clonotype turned up many times. The rearrangement uses TRBV12-3 or TRBV12-4 and TRBJ2-3; D may match TRBD1 or TRBD2 (6 bases each). The CDR3 runs to 14 residues. V was trimmed by 10 bases and J by 0 bases, leaving 14 bases between them. The CDR3 DNA follows: TGTGCCACCCGAACAGGGACTAGCACAGATACGCAGTATTTT. Amino acid sequence: CATRTGTSTDTQYF.

This sequence joins TRBV20-1 and TRBJ2-2, with D possibly being TRBD2 (6 bases). Trimming shortened V by 3 bases and J by 1 base, and 12 bases separated the two germline ends. This CDR3 has 15 residues. In germline, CDR1 is DFQATT, CDR2 SNEGSKA (reference sequence). CDR3 loop: CSASDPGLNTGELFF. For the CDR3, the DNA is TGCAGTGCTAGTGACCCGGGACTGAACACCGGGGAGCTGTTTTTT.

This clonotype showed up many times. The J gene is TRBJ2-7, the V gene TRBV5-6, with D possibly being TRBD1 or TRBD2 (5 bases each). The CDR3 totals 14 residues. Trimming cost V 1 base and J 3 bases, with 11 bases left between them. CDR1 is SGHDT, CDR2 YYEEEE, per germline. The CDR3 here is CASSLFGADYEQYF. The CDR3 coding sequence is TGTGCCAGCAGCTTGTTCGGGGCCGACTACGAGCAGTACTTC. The complete variable domain, with remaining parts taken from reference TRBV5-6 and TRBJ2-7, reads DAGVTQSPTHLIKTRGQQVTLRCSPKSGHDTVSWYQQALGQGPQFIFQYYEEEERQRGNFPDRFSGHQFPNYSSELNVNALLLGDSALYLCASSLFGADYEQYFGPGTRLTVT.

This clonotype was picked up many times. This chain uses TRBV6-1 with TRBJ1-2; TRBD1 agrees at 9 bases. V lost 5 bases and J lost 4; bases outside the gene matches: 5. Looked up from germline, CDR1 is MNHNS and CDR2 is SASEGT. The CDR3 runs to 14 residues. The CDR3 loop reads CASSLTGGGYGYTF. The CDR3 DNA follows: TGTGCCAGCAGTCTTACAGGGGGCGGCTATGGCTACACCTTC.

The sample holds many counts of this clonotype. The chain combines TRBV28 with TRBJ1-3; the D gene is possibly TRBD1 (5 bases). Trimming removed 6 bases from V and 0 bases from J, with 9 bases in between. This CDR3 is 14 amino acids long. From germline, CDR1 is MDHEN and CDR2 SYDVKM. The CDR3 loop is CASREGYSGNTIYF. In DNA, the CDR3 is TGTGCCAGCAGGGAGGGGTACTCTGGAAACACCATATATTTT.

As concerns this clonotype: A read error is possible here, since a much larger clone lies one base away. V gene TRBV7-9 combines with J gene TRBJ2-2; 9 nucleotides match TRBD1. The J call may not be correct, given that the DNA end is closer to TRBJ1-1. The CDR3 spans 18 residues. The V gene's germline CDR1 is SEHNR and CDR2 FQNEAQ (reference sequence). CDR3 protein: CASSLNHRGLSLNTGAFF. In nucleotides, the CDR3 is TGTGCCAGCAGCTTAAATCACAGGGGGCTGAGCCTGAACACTGGAGCTTTCTTT.

Regarding this clonotype: A much larger clone lies one base from this, so it may be a read error. This sequence joins TRBV6-1 and TRBJ1-2; D is unresolved. Trimming shortened V by 4 bases and J by 4 bases, and 16 bases separated the two germline ends. Germline CDR1 is MNHNS and CDR2 is SASEGT. The CDR3 is made up of 15 amino acids. The CDR3 sequence: CASSACMDSGYGYTF. The CDR3 region has the DNA TGTGCCAGCAGTGCATGCATGGACTCTGGCTATGGCTACACCTTC.

To note about this clonotype: Being one base from a much bigger clone, this may be a read error. The genes are TRBV14 and TRBJ2-2; maybe TRBD1 (5 bases). CDR3 size: 14 residues. CDR1 is SGHDN, CDR2 FVKESK, per germline. CDR3 coding DNA: TGTACCAGCAGCCGCAACTCAGGGATCGGGGAGCTGTTTTTT. It yields the protein CTSSRNSGIGELFF.

This clonotype was recorded many times. J is TRBJ1-1 and V is TRBV28; no clear D. Deletions cut 8 bases from V and 4 bases from J, with 17 bases between. The V gene's germline CDR1 is MDHEN and CDR2 SYDVKM. This CDR3 has 14 residues. The CDR3 sequence: CASGSRVRGTEAFF. CDR3 DNA sequence: TGTGCCAGCGGATCAAGGGTGCGGGGCACTGAAGCTTTCTTT.